These 21 T cell receptor beta chains were all obtained from the same sample, sequenced in a study of metastatic and nonmetastatic thyroid tumors. With MiXCR, TCRdb called clones anew from the PCR reads. The data hold 20,000 to 25,000 clones, with 24% observed a single time. Nobody among the patients had been given any treatment before thyroid surgery. The sequencing sample was made of tumor tissue. The receptors shown here come from a male donor with papillary thyroid cancer or a benign thyroid nodule (not recorded which). Some clones in this sample may be carry-over from other donors' samples.

This clone was detected many times. The chain joins TRBV5-6 to TRBJ1-5, with 7 positions matching TRBD1. V shed 3 bases and J 5 bases; nucleotides not matched to a gene: 5. Germline CDR1 reads SGHDT; CDR2 reads YYEEEE. The CDR3 consists of 14 residues. The CDR3 sequence: CASSWTGQDQPQHF. The DNA of the CDR3 is TGTGCCAGCAGCTGGACAGGCCAGGATCAGCCCCAGCATTTT.

This clone was seen a handful of times. At one of its ends the junction is not consistent with the germline gene, which may arise from a read error. V and J are TRBV6-1 and TRBJ1-1; tentative D call: TRBD1 (6 bases). CDR3 length equals 14 residues. Germline V CDR1 and CDR2: MNHNS, SASEGT. For the CDR3, the DNA is TGTGCCGTTGCACAACAGGGAGAGAACACTGAAGATTTCTTT. Translating it yields CAVAQQGENTEDFF.

Many counts were recorded for this clone. The V gene is TRBV29-1, the J gene TRBJ2-7; TRBD1 is a possible D gene (5 bases). The CDR3 runs to 11 residues. Trimming removed 6 bases from V and 3 bases from J, with 9 bases in between. Germline V lookup: CDR1 SQVTM, CDR2 ANQGSEA. The CDR3 loop is CSVKTDYEQYF. The CDR3 DNA reads as TGCAGCGTGAAGACAGACTACGAGCAGTACTTC.

J is TRBJ2-5 and V is TRBV2, with D possibly being TRBD1 or TRBD2 (5 bases each). The CDR3 runs to 16 residues. Per the germline V gene, CDR1 is SNHLY and CDR2 is FYNNEI. The ends were cut back, 5 bases at V and 2 bases at J, with 18 bases in the middle. This CDR3 reads CASSPTGGRLQETQYF. CDR3 sequence (DNA): TGTGCCAGCAGTCCGACTGGGGGTCGCCTACAAGAGACCCAGTACTTC.

This clone was detected only a few times. A much larger clonotype is one base distant, so this may be a read error. This chain uses TRBV6-5 with TRBJ2-3; 9 bases agree with TRBD1. V lost 1 base to trimming and J lost 5 bases; unmatched junction nucleotides: 4. The CDR3 spans 15 residues. Per the germline V gene, CDR1 is MNHEY and CDR2 is SVGAGI. CDR3 coding DNA: TGTGCCAGCAGTTACTGGGACAGGGCCATAGATACGCAGTATTTT. Its translation: CASSYWDRAIDTQYF.

The chain couples TRBV6-2 or TRBV6-3 to TRBJ2-7; 7 nucleotides align to TRBD1. Trimming removed 7 bases from V and 4 bases from J; junction bases left unmatched: 7. This CDR3 contains 13 residues. Germline lookup yields CDR1 MNHEY and CDR2 SVGEGT. CDR3: CASTGTVVYEQYF. CDR3 nucleotide sequence: TGTGCCAGCACCGGGACAGTCGTGTACGAGCAGTACTTC.

V is TRBV20-1 and J is TRBJ2-7; D possibly matches TRBD1 or TRBD2 (5 bases each). Germline CDR1 and CDR2: DFQATT and SNEGSKA (reference sequence). This CDR3 spans 14 amino acids. V lost 1 base and J lost 2, with 12 bases in between. The CDR3 DNA is TGCAGTGCTAGAGTGAGGGGTACCGCCTACGAGCAGTACTTC. Amino acid sequence: CSARVRGTAYEQYF.

This clone was seen ten or more times. Sequence at one end of the junction differs from germline and may be a read error. The DNA for the CDR3 is TGTGCCAGCAGCTTGGATGGCGGGATCAGCAAAGATGCGCAGTATTTT. Amino acids: CASSLDGGISKDAQYF. This sequence joins TRBV5-5 and TRBJ2-3; possibly TRBD2 for D (6 bases). This CDR3 has 16 amino acids. Germline V gene sequence: CDR1 SGHKS, CDR2 YYEKEE (reference sequence).

This clone was counted at least ten times. V gene TRBV7-7 combines with J gene TRBJ2-3; 9 bases match TRBD1. CDR1 and CDR2 from the germline V gene are SSHAT and FNYEAQ (reference sequence). This CDR3 comprises 16 residues. V trimming: 5 bases; J trimming: 4 bases; junction bases outside the gene matches: 10. CDR3 nucleotide sequence: TGTGCCAGCAGCCCGAGCCGGGACAGGGTCCCAGATACGCAGTATTTT. Translating gives CASSPSRDRVPDTQYF.

This clone was counted many times. The chain carries TRBV29-1 and TRBJ2-5; D is undetermined. CDR3 length: 12 amino acids. Germline loops: CDR1 SQVTM, CDR2 ANQGSEA. The ends were cut back, 6 bases at V and 3 bases at J, with 11 bases in the middle. CDR3 protein: CSVLMSEETQYF. DNA for the CDR3: TGCAGCGTCCTTATGTCGGAAGAGACCCAGTACTTC.

This clone has more than one count but fewer than ten. This may stem from a read error, because a much larger clone lies one nucleotide away. The chain uses TRBV9 and TRBJ1-4; D unclear. V lost 2 bases and J 5 bases, leaving 10 bases between the germline ends. The length of the CDR3 is 14 residues. Germline V gene data show CDR1 as SGDLS and CDR2 as YYNGEE. The CDR3 bases are TGTGCCAGCAGCGTCTCCGGACCAAATGAAAAACTGTTTTTT. Translation: CASSVSGPNEKLFF.

This clone ranks as medium-sized (0.01 to 0.1%). The chain is built from TRBV2 and TRBJ2-7; no definite D call. CDR3 length equals 13 residues. V was pared by 1 base and J by 3 bases, with 7 bases between. Germline CDR1 and CDR2: SNHLY and FYNNEI. CDR3 in amino acids: CASSEEEFYEQYF. The CDR3 nucleotides read TGTGCCAGCAGTGAAGAGGAGTTCTACGAGCAGTACTTC.

This clone occurred many times. The chain couples TRBV10-2 to TRBJ2-1; perhaps D is TRBD1 or TRBD2 (5 bases each). With 7 bases removed from V and 9 bases from J, the gap between germline ends came to 19 bases. Germline CDR1 reads WSHSY; CDR2 reads SAAADI. This CDR3 has 14 residues. CDR3 sequence (DNA): TGCGCCAGCATGGCCGGAGGTGACGGGGCTGAGCAGTTCTTC. Translated, it gives CASMAGGDGAEQFF.

The rearrangement links TRBV18 to TRBJ1-1; 8 nucleotides align to TRBD1. J was trimmed by 1 base and V by 3 bases; bases with no gene match: 1. CDR3 length: 14 amino acids. Germline values: CDR1 KGHSH, CDR2 LQKENI. Here the CDR3 reads CASSPGQENTEAFF. The CDR3 DNA reads as TGTGCCAGCTCACCGGGACAGGAGAACACTGAAGCTTTCTTT.

This clone was seen at least ten times. This chain links TRBV28 with TRBJ1-3; no reliable D call. V was trimmed by 2 bases and J by 4 bases, leaving 3 bases between them. This CDR3 has 12 amino acids. The germline gives CDR1 MDHEN, CDR2 SYDVKM. CDR3 in DNA: TGTGCCAGCAGTTTAAGGGGAAACACCATATATTTT. Translating it yields CASSLRGNTIYF.

The sample holds many counts of this clone. The chain is built from TRBV9 and TRBJ2-3; D is possibly TRBD2 (6 bases). This CDR3 has 15 residues. Germline V gene sequence: CDR1 SGDLS, CDR2 YYNGEE. Trimming cost V 0 bases and J 1 base, with 9 bases left between them. Here the CDR3 reads CASSVGASGTDTQYF. CDR3 in DNA: TGTGCCAGCAGCGTAGGGGCTAGCGGCACAGATACGCAGTATTTT.

The V and J genes are TRBV7-8 and TRBJ2-2; D might be TRBD1 or TRBD2, each matching 5 bases. The CDR3 spans 15 residues. Germline V gene lookup returns CDR1 SGHVS and CDR2 FQNEAQ. Trimming took 5 bases from V and 7 from J, leaving 17 bases between them. Here the CDR3 reads CASSPPPGPFGELFF. The CDR3 DNA is TGTGCCAGCAGCCCACCCCCGGGGCCGTTCGGGGAGCTGTTTTTT.

The chain uses TRBV6-2 or TRBV6-3 and TRBJ2-3, with D possibly matching TRBD2 (6 bases). V dropped 3 bases and J dropped 0 bases, with 16 bases sitting between them. There are 17 residues in the CDR3. The germline V gene encodes CDR1 MNHEY and CDR2 SVGEGT. This chain's CDR3 is CASSYLGGVPSTDTQYF. The CDR3 nucleotides are TGTGCCAGCAGTTATCTAGGAGGGGTGCCTAGCACAGATACGCAGTATTTT.

This clone showed up many times. The genes are TRBV5-1 and TRBJ2-7; 7 nucleotides align to TRBD2. The CDR3 sequence is 16 residues long. Germline lookup yields CDR1 SGHRS and CDR2 YFSETQ. With 0 bases clipped from V and 7 bases from J, the junction kept 13 bases outside the gene matches. The DNA of the CDR3 is TGCGCCAGCAGCTTGGGAGATGGGGGAGGGCCGGGGGAGCAGTACTTC. Translating it yields CASSLGDGGGPGEQYF.

The chain uses TRBV20-1 and TRBJ2-7; 7 positions match TRBD1. Germline V gives CDR1 DFQATT, CDR2 SNEGSKA (reference sequence). This CDR3 is built from 13 residues. Losses at the gene ends were 6 bases for V and 5 bases for J; bases not matched to a gene: 10. CDR3 residues: CSALQKGGDEQYF. In DNA, the CDR3 is TGCAGTGCCCTCCAGAAAGGGGGCGACGAGCAGTACTTC.

This clone was detected many times. The J gene is TRBJ2-2, the V gene TRBV3-1; D remains unclear. V shed 5 bases and J shed 3 bases, with 16 bases lying between them. CDR3 length equals 16 residues. Germline V gene lookup returns CDR1 LGHDT and CDR2 YNNKEL (reference sequence). The DNA of the CDR3 is TGTGCCAGCAGCGGCCCCGTTTACCCAGACACCGGGGAGCTGTTTTTT. This sequence encodes CASSGPVYPDTGELFF. The variable domain in full, with the rest retrieved from reference TRBV3-1 and TRBJ2-2, is DTAVSQTPKYLVTQMGNDKSIKCEQNLGHDTMYWYKQDSKKFLKIMFSYNNKELIINETVPNRFSPKSPDKAHLNLHINSLELGDSAVYFCASSGPVYPDTGELFFGEGSRLTVL.